This passage covers 32 T cell receptor beta chains from one sample sequenced in a study of cytomegalovirus exposure and HLA in healthy donors. 60 Vbeta and 13 Jbeta primers were used in PCR. Assay used: immunoSEQ multiplex PCR; TCRdb lists only in-frame clones, some missing. This table has about 160,000 clones, roughly 80% appearing once. The sample consisted of PBMCs. These TCRs come from a woman younger than 45 in good health and CMV-seropositive.

This clone was counted a few times. The V call is TRBV9, the J call TRBJ1-6, with 7 nucleotides matching TRBD1. The V gene's germline CDR1 is SGDLS and CDR2 YYNGEE. There are 15 residues in the CDR3. The V gene end was trimmed by 3 bases and the J gene end by 7 bases; junction bases not matched to a gene: 7. CDR3 amino acids: CASSDHRGLNSPLHF. DNA of the CDR3: TGTGCCAGCAGCGATCACAGGGGACTCAATTCACCCCTCCACTTT. Full variable domain (remainder filled in from reference TRBV9 and TRBJ1-6): DSGVTQTPKHLITATGQRVTLRCSPRSGDLSVYWYQQSLDQGLQFLIQYYNGEERAKGNILERFSAQQFPDLHSELNLSSLELGDSALYFCASSDHRGLNSPLHFGNGTRLTVT.

This clone has only a few counts. The rearrangement joins TRBV5-6 to TRBJ1-4, with TRBD1 matching over 7 bases. The J segment lost 12 bases and the V segment lost 3 bases, leaving 8 bases of the junction unmatched. Germline V CDR1 and CDR2: SGHDT, YYEEEE. This CDR3 spans 13 amino acids. The CDR3 reads CASSSHRGGELFF. CDR3 nucleotide sequence: TGTGCCAGCAGCTCTCACAGGGGCGGTGAACTGTTTTTT. The complete variable domain, with remaining parts taken from reference TRBV5-6 and TRBJ1-4, reads DAGVTQSPTHLIKTRGQQVTLRCSPKSGHDTVSWYQQALGQGPQFIFQYYEEEERQRGNFPDRFSGHQFPNYSSELNVNALLLGDSALYLCASSSHRGGELFFGSGTQLSVL.

The chain carries TRBV29-1 and TRBJ1-1; D is ambiguous. V lost 3 bases and J 3 bases, leaving 14 bases between the germline ends. Germline V CDR1 and CDR2: SQVTM, ANQGSEA. The CDR3 spans 14 residues. The CDR3 DNA is TGCAGCGTTGACAGCACGGAGACCCACACTGAAGCTTTCTTT. Translation: CSVDSTETHTEAFF.

This chain joins TRBV9 and TRBJ1-1; D may be TRBD1 (6 bases). Germline CDR1 is SGDLS and CDR2 is YYNGEE. This CDR3 region has 17 residues. Trimming shortened V by 2 bases and J by 1 base, and 18 bases separated the two germline ends. DNA of the CDR3: TGTGCCAGCAGCGTGTCCGCACCGGGACAACCGAACACTGAAGCTTTCTTT. It codes for CASSVSAPGQPNTEAFF. Combining the CDR3 with reference TRBV9 and TRBJ1-1 gives the whole variable domain DSGVTQTPKHLITATGQRVTLRCSPRSGDLSVYWYQQSLDQGLQFLIQYYNGEERAKGNILERFSAQQFPDLHSELNLSSLELGDSALYFCASSVSAPGQPNTEAFFGQGTRLTVV.

This clone has a count of ten or more. The J gene is TRBJ1-2, the V gene TRBV2; the match to TRBD1 covers 8 bases. J gave up 5 bases and V 4 bases, and 6 bases lay outside the gene matches. CDR3 size: 14 residues. Germline V gene sequence: CDR1 SNHLY, CDR2 FYNNEI. The CDR3 DNA follows: TGTGCCAGCAGTGTACCCGGGACAGGATATGGCTACACCTTC. As protein: CASSVPGTGYGYTF.

J is TRBJ2-1 and V is TRBV4-1; 12 bases map to TRBD2. This CDR3 comprises 17 residues. J lost 7 bases, V lost 5 bases, and 12 bases had no gene match. Germline CDR1 is MGHRA and CDR2 is YSYEKL. The CDR3 sequence is CASSRGGLAGLGNEQFF. Here the CDR3 DNA reads TGCGCCAGCAGCAGGGGGGGACTAGCGGGTTTGGGTAATGAGCAGTTCTTC.

CDR3 nucleotides: TGCGCCAGCAGCTTTGGTTCTGGGACAGGGGGCACTGAAGCTTTCTTT. Its protein is CASSFGSGTGGTEAFF. This chain joins TRBV5-1 and TRBJ1-1, with 11 bases lining up with TRBD1. The V segment lost 2 bases and the J segment 4 bases; nucleotides outside the gene matches: 7. Germline CDR1 SGHRS, CDR2 YFSETQ. There are 16 residues in the CDR3.

This clone was detected only a few times. The V gene is TRBV10-3, the J gene TRBJ2-7; weak D call: TRBD1 (6 bases). The ends were cut back, 2 bases at V and 1 base at J, with 6 bases in the middle. The CDR3 contains 13 residues. From germline, CDR1 is ENHRY and CDR2 SYGVKD. CDR3 in amino acids: CAISEGQSYEQYF. CDR3 nucleotides: TGTGCCATCAGTGAGGGACAGTCCTACGAGCAGTACTTC.

The rearrangement links TRBV11-2 to TRBJ2-1, with 8 bases that match TRBD1. V shed 6 bases, J shed 0 bases, and the junction held 13 bases outside the gene matches. This CDR3 comprises 18 residues. Germline CDR1 SGHAT, CDR2 FQNNGV. The CDR3 region has the DNA TGTGCCAGCAGGACAATCGGGACAGGAGGACGCTCCTACAATGAGCAGTTCTTC. It yields the protein CASRTIGTGGRSYNEQFF.

The chain is built from TRBV20-1 and TRBJ2-5; TRBD1 aligns across 7 bases. The V gene end was trimmed by 6 bases and the J gene end by 4 bases; junction bases not matched to a gene: 2. The CDR3 runs to 11 residues. CDR1 DFQATT and CDR2 SNEGSKA come from the germline V gene (reference sequence). CDR3 protein: CSAQGVETQYF. In DNA, the CDR3 is TGCAGTGCCCAGGGGGTAGAGACCCAGTACTTC.

The chain joins TRBV29-1 to TRBJ1-1, with D tentatively TRBD1 (6 bases). CDR1 and CDR2 (germline): SQVTM, ANQGSEA. This CDR3 spans 13 amino acids. Trimming left V 2 bases short and J 1 base short, with 8 bases between. CDR3 region: CSVERTENTEAFF. The DNA of the CDR3 is TGCAGCGTTGAAAGGACAGAGAACACTGAAGCTTTCTTT. Filled out from reference TRBV29-1 and TRBJ1-1, the complete variable domain reads SAVISQKPSRDICQRGTSLTIQCQVDSQVTMMFWYRQQPGQSLTLIATANQGSEATYESGFVIDKFPISRPNLTFSTLTVSNMSPEDSSIYLCSVERTENTEAFFGQGTRLTVV.

This clone was detected only a few times. V is TRBV7-3 and J is TRBJ1-2; TRBD1 might be the D (6 bases). Germline V gene sequence: CDR1 SGHTA, CDR2 FQGTGA. CDR3 length: 14 residues. Trimming stripped 1 base from V and 4 bases from J, with 10 bases between. The CDR3 nucleotides are TGTGCCAGCAGCTTAAGTCCAGGGGTCTATGGCTACACCTTC. This translates into CASSLSPGVYGYTF.

The chain uses TRBV18 and TRBJ2-7; 7 nucleotides agree with TRBD1. Germline V gives CDR1 KGHSH, CDR2 LQKENI. V dropped 10 bases and J dropped 5; count of bases not matched to a gene: 8. The CDR3 covers 12 residues. The CDR3 region is CATTPGGHEQYF. Here the CDR3 DNA reads TGTGCCACCACCCCAGGGGGTCACGAGCAGTACTTC.

The chain couples TRBV19 to TRBJ1-3; unclear D gene. The germline V and J ends were trimmed by 9 bases and 4 bases, with 13 bases remaining between them. This CDR3 is built from 13 residues. Germline CDR1 and CDR2: LNHDA and SQIVND (reference sequence). CDR3 region: CASNYRSGNTIYF. The CDR3 bases are TGTGCCAGCAATTACAGATCGGGAAACACCATATATTTT.

The chain has TRBV2 and TRBJ2-7; a possible D gene is TRBD1 (6 bases). Germline-derived CDR1 and CDR2 are SNHLY and FYNNEI. The CDR3 spans 13 residues. Trimming left V 5 bases short and J 7 bases short, with 15 bases between. The CDR3 here is CASSLDRKGEQYF. The DNA for the CDR3 is TGTGCCAGCAGTTTAGACAGGAAGGGGGAGCAGTACTTC.

This chain joins TRBV5-1 and TRBJ2-1, with 9 positions matching TRBD1. Germline assignment: CDR1 SGHRS and CDR2 YFSETQ. This CDR3 comprises 15 residues. The V segment lost 8 bases and the J segment 7 bases; nucleotides outside the gene matches: 13. The CDR3 loop is CASTLGQGIINEQFF. The CDR3 DNA sequence: TGCGCCAGTACTCTGGGACAGGGCATTATAAATGAGCAGTTCTTC.

J is TRBJ1-2 and V is TRBV9; 7 bases line up with TRBD1. The germline V gene encodes CDR1 SGDLS and CDR2 YYNGEE. Germline trimming cut 4 bases from V and 3 bases from J; bases unmatched to any gene: 12. This CDR3 has 16 residues. CDR3 coding DNA: TGTGCCAGCAGCACCAGTCGGACAGGAGGTGACTATGGCTACACCTTC. Its translation: CASSTSRTGGDYGYTF.

This clone was observed a handful of times. The chain carries TRBV19 and TRBJ1-6; D may be TRBD1 (5 bases). Germline CDR1 reads LNHDA; CDR2 reads SQIVND (reference sequence). Between the trimmed V and J ends, which lost 2 bases and 7 bases, there was a span of 6 bases. The CDR3 has 13 amino acids. The CDR3 loop reads CASSIRGNSPLHF. The CDR3 coding sequence is TGTGCCAGTAGTATAAGGGGCAATTCACCCCTCCACTTT. Together with reference TRBV19 and TRBJ1-6, the CDR3 gives the full variable domain: DGGITQSPKYLFRKEGQNVTLSCEQNLNHDAMYWYRQDPGQGLRLIYYSQIVNDFQKGDIAEGYSVSREKKESFPLTVTSAQKNPTAFYLCASSIRGNSPLHFGNGTRLTVT.

The rearrangement uses TRBV6-5 and TRBJ2-1; D is uncertain. V lost 2 bases, J lost 9 bases, and 20 bases lay in between. Germline assignment: CDR1 MNHEY and CDR2 SVGAGI. This CDR3 has 16 residues. The CDR3 DNA follows: TGTGCCAGCAGTTACAACCGATCCCCCAACAATGGTGAGCAGTTCTTC. As protein: CASSYNRSPNNGEQFF.

The V call is TRBV10-3, the J call TRBJ2-2; D possibly corresponds to TRBD1 (6 bases). CDR1 ENHRY and CDR2 SYGVKD come from the germline V gene. CDR3 size: 15 residues. Trimming took off 4 bases at V and 0 bases at J, with 9 bases between the two ends. The DNA for the CDR3 is TGTGCCATCAGTGGGGGACAATCGAACACCGGGGAGCTGTTTTTT. Translation gives CAISGGQSNTGELFF.

The chain carries TRBV4-3 and TRBJ2-1; D call uncertain. Trimming stripped 0 bases from V and 1 base from J, with 10 bases between. The germline V gene encodes CDR1 LGHNA and CDR2 YSLEER. There are 16 residues in the CDR3. CDR3 DNA sequence: TGCGCCAGCAGCCAAGAATGGCGGAATTCCTACAATGAGCAGTTCTTC. It specifies CASSQEWRNSYNEQFF.

The chain is built from TRBV4-2 and TRBJ2-4; weak D call: TRBD1 (6 bases). This CDR3 is 17 amino acids long. Looked up from germline, CDR1 is LGHNA and CDR2 is YNFKEQ. Trimming stripped 0 bases from V and 8 bases from J, with 20 bases between. DNA of the CDR3: TGTGCCAGCAGCCAAGATAGACCCAGGGGTAGAATGGACATTCAGTACTTC. It encodes CASSQDRPRGRMDIQYF.

The V gene is TRBV9, the J gene TRBJ1-4, with 11 bases lining up with TRBD1. V shed 3 bases and J 8 bases; nucleotides not matched to a gene: 6. This CDR3 region has 15 residues. Germline V gene sequence: CDR1 SGDLS, CDR2 YYNGEE. For the CDR3, the DNA is TGTGCCAGCAGCGCCGGGGGACAGGGGGGGGAAAAACTGTTTTTT. Its protein product is CASSAGGQGGEKLFF.

The chain has TRBV4-3 and TRBJ2-3; 11 bases match TRBD2. J lost 3 bases, V lost 3 bases, and 5 bases had no gene match. CDR3 size: 16 residues. Germline V CDR1 and CDR2: LGHNA, YSLEER. The CDR3 DNA reads TGCGCCAGCAGCCAGGGACTAGCGGTGTGGACAGATACGCAGTATTTT. It specifies CASSQGLAVWTDTQYF.

This chain connects TRBV18 to TRBJ2-7; D is unclear. V lost 4 bases and J lost 4, with 8 bases in between. Germline CDR1 reads KGHSH; CDR2 reads LQKENI. There are 12 residues in the CDR3. The DNA for the CDR3 is TGTGCCAGCTCACGCCCCGGTTACGAGCAGTACTTC. Protein: CASSRPGYEQYF.

The chain has TRBV25-1 and TRBJ1-3; D is perhaps TRBD1 (5 bases). The germline CDR1 and CDR2 sequences are MGHDK and SYGVNS. Deletions cut 8 bases from V and 0 bases from J, with 14 bases between. The CDR3 extends over 15 amino acids. CDR3 in DNA: TGTGCCAGCGGATTCGGGGGGGGCTCTGGAAACACCATATATTTT. Protein: CASGFGGGSGNTIYF. Combining the CDR3 with reference TRBV25-1 and TRBJ1-3 gives the whole variable domain EADIYQTPRYLVIGTGKKITLECSQTMGHDKMYWYQQDPGMELHLIHYSYGVNSTEKGDLSSESTVSRIRTEHFPLTLESARPSHTSQYLCASGFGGGSGNTIYFGEGSWLTVV.

This chain connects TRBV7-8 to TRBJ1-2; D is undetermined. CDR3 length: 15 amino acids. CDR1 is SGHVS and CDR2 is FQNEAQ in the germline V gene. V was cut by 7 bases and J by 0 bases, with 15 bases left in between. The chain's CDR3 is CASTLFDGANYGYTF. The CDR3 nucleotides are TGTGCCAGCACCCTATTTGACGGGGCTAACTATGGCTACACCTTC.

In this sample, this clone turned up a few times. This rearrangement joins TRBV10-3 to TRBJ2-7, with 9 bases identical to TRBD2. CDR3 length: 16 residues. V dropped 6 bases and J dropped 7; count of bases not matched to a gene: 16. CDR1 and CDR2 (germline): ENHRY, SYGVKD. The DNA of the CDR3 is TGTGCCATCAGCTACCCGGTAGCGGGGGTCGAAGGGGAGCAGTACTTC. Its translation: CAISYPVAGVEGEQYF.

This clone appeared once. The V call is TRBV7-2, the J call TRBJ1-4; weak D call: TRBD1 (5 bases). The CDR3 is 14 amino acids. The germline V gene has CDR1 SGHTA and CDR2 FQGNSA. Deletions cut 4 bases from V and 3 bases from J, with 9 bases between. The CDR3 loop is CASSSRASNEKLFF. The CDR3 DNA reads TGTGCCAGCAGCTCCAGGGCCTCTAATGAAAAACTGTTTTTT.

The chain links TRBV7-7 to TRBJ2-5; 9 bases match TRBD1. Looked up from germline, CDR1 is SSHAT and CDR2 is FNYEAQ (reference sequence). With V trimmed by 4 bases and J by 3 bases, 0 bases remained unmatched. The CDR3 has 13 residues. The CDR3 loop reads CASSWDREETQYF. CDR3 bases: TGTGCCAGCAGCTGGGACAGGGAAGAGACCCAGTACTTC.

CDR3 nucleotides: TGTGCCAGCAGTGAACAGATAAACTATGGCTACACCTTC. Translation gives CASSEQINYGYTF. The chain couples TRBV2 to TRBJ1-2; D gene unclear. CDR1 is SNHLY, CDR2 FYNNEI, per germline. Trimming pared 2 bases from V and 2 bases from J, leaving 6 bases between. This CDR3 spans 13 amino acids.

The chain employs TRBV11-3 and TRBJ2-5; TRBD2 agrees at 16 bases. The CDR3 covers 17 residues. The V and J ends lost 5 bases and 5 bases, in that order; junction bases with no gene match: 8. Germline CDR1 is SGHNT and CDR2 is YENEEA. Here the CDR3 DNA reads TGTGCCAGCAGCGCCGGGACTAGCGGGGGGGCATTGGAGACCCAGTACTTC. It is translated as CASSAGTSGGALETQYF.